These T cell receptor beta chains were read from a single sample in a study of cytomegalovirus exposure and HLA in healthy donors. The method was immunoSEQ multiplex PCR; TCRdb's version includes in-frame clones alone and lacks a portion of them. The sample shows 210,000 or so clones, around 73% of them seen only once. Sequenced sample: PBMCs. These TCRs come from a woman aged 25 to 45 in good health and CMV-seropositive. Both conserved end residues are part of each CDR3. Each record gives: V gene, J gene, clone size, D gene, CDR3 DNA, CDR3 protein. The D gene is left open where the match is weak. Clone size is stated in some rows and not others, as once, few, many or a class when expanded.

>TRBV6-5|TRBJ2-4|NA|NA
TGTGCCAGCAGTGCGAGGACGGACTTAGGCATTCAGTACTTC
CASSARTDLGIQYF
>TRBV7-9|TRBJ1-2|once|TRBD1
TGTGCCAGCAGCCAGGACAGGGGTTATGGCTACACCTTC
CASSQDRGYGYTF
>TRBV5-1|TRBJ2-3|few|TRBD2
TGCGCCAGCAGTTCATTCCCGGGGGGTAAGCAGTATTTT
CASSSFPGGKQYF
>TRBV7-9|TRBJ1-1|NA|NA
TGTGCCAGCAGCCACAGGGTTGCGAACACTGAAGCTTTCTTT
CASSHRVANTEAFF
>TRBV18|TRBJ2-7|once|NA
TGTGCCAGCTCATCGACAGCCGACGCTTACGAGCAGTACTTC
CASSSTADAYEQYF
>TRBV5-4|TRBJ1-2|few|NA
TGTGCCAGCAGCTTGGATCAGGGCAACTATGGCTACACCTTC
CASSLDQGNYGYTF
>TRBV30|TRBJ1-6|NA|TRBD1
TGTGCCTGGAGTGCGGGACAGCCCTATAATTCACCCCTCCACTTT
CAWSAGQPYNSPLHF
>TRBV28|TRBJ1-2|NA|TRBD1
TGTGCCAGCAGTTGGACAGGGACTTACGGCTACACCTTC
CASSWTGTYGYTF
>TRBV10-3|TRBJ2-5|NA|TRBD1
TGTGCCATCAGAGGACAGGGAGGAGAGACCCAGTACTTC
CAIRGQGGETQYF
>TRBV28|TRBJ1-5|NA|TRBD1
TGTGCCAGCAGTTTTTTCGACAGGGGCTCTCAGCCCCAGCATTTT
CASSFFDRGSQPQHF
>TRBV28|TRBJ2-7|NA|TRBD2
TGTGCCAGCAACCCCCGGACTAGCGGACATATCTCCTACGAGCAGTACTTC
CASNPRTSGHISYEQYF
>TRBV18|TRBJ2-2|few|NA
TGTGCCAGCTCACCACGGGTCATCGGGTCTGGAGACACCGGGGAGCTGTTTTTT
CASSPRVIGSGDTGELFF
>TRBV6-1|TRBJ2-5|NA|TRBD2
TGTGCCAGCAGTGGTGGACTAGCGGGGCAAGAGACCCAGTACTTC
CASSGGLAGQETQYF
>TRBV10-1|TRBJ2-7|NA|TRBD2
TGCGCCAGCAGAGATAGGAGGGGACTAGCGGGAGGTCCGTCCTACGAGCAGTACTTC
CASRDRRGLAGGPSYEQYF
>TRBV2|TRBJ2-1|NA|TRBD2
TGTGCCAGCAACCAGGAGCGGGGAAGCTCCTACAATGAGCAGTTCTTC
CASNQERGSSYNEQFF
>TRBV5-1|TRBJ2-1|NA|TRBD2
TGCGCCAGCAGCGTAGGACTAGCGGGAAAGAATGAGCAGTTCTTC
CASSVGLAGKNEQFF
>TRBV29-1|TRBJ2-3|NA|NA
TGCAGCGCCGACAGGGGAGGGACAGATACGCAGTATTTT
CSADRGGTDTQYF
>TRBV30|TRBJ2-2|NA|TRBD2
TGTGCCTGGAGGATGATAGCGGGAGTGACCACCGGGGAGCTGTTTTTT
CAWRMIAGVTTGELFF
>TRBV9|TRBJ2-3|NA|NA
TGTGCCAGCAGCGTCCGACAGAGCACAGATACGCAGTATTTT
CASSVRQSTDTQYF
>TRBV6-5|TRBJ1-2|few|TRBD1
TGTGCCAGCAGCACAGGGGGCATTGGCTACACCTTC
CASSTGGIGYTF
>TRBV10-2|TRBJ2-4|few|NA
TGCGCCAGCAGTGAGTCATACTTAGCCAAAAACATTCAGTACTTC
CASSESYLAKNIQYF
>TRBV19|TRBJ1-1|once|TRBD1
TGTGCCAGTAGTTCGAGGGACAGGGGGGCTTTCTTT
CASSSRDRGAFF
>TRBV11-2|TRBJ1-5|once|NA
TGTGCCAGCAGCTTAGCTGGCTCGAATCAGCCCCAGCATTTT
CASSLAGSNQPQHF
>TRBV10-3|TRBJ2-7|NA|NA
TGTGCCATCAGTGATGTACAGAATTACGAGCAGTACTTC
CAISDVQNYEQYF
>TRBV29-1|TRBJ1-1|NA|NA
TGCAGCGTGGGAGGGCCGGGCAACCGGGGGGGCACTGAAGCTTTCTTT
CSVGGPGNRGGTEAFF
>TRBV4-3|TRBJ2-2|NA|NA
TGCGCCAGCAGCCAAGAGTGGGAGACAGGTCACGCCGGGGAGCTGTTTTTT
CASSQEWETGHAGELFF
>TRBV7-9|TRBJ1-5|few|TRBD1
TGTGCCAGCAGCTCCAATTACAGGGGGAAATATCAGCCCCAGCATTTT
CASSSNYRGKYQPQHF
>TRBV19|TRBJ2-1|NA|TRBD2
TGTGCCAGTAGTAAAAATTCTGGACTAGCGGCATTAAGAAAGTACAATGAGCAGTTCTTC
CASSKNSGLAALRKYNEQFF
>TRBV7-9|TRBJ2-2|NA|NA
TGTGCCAGCAGCATTACAGGGCCCGGGGAGCTGTTTTTT
CASSITGPGELFF
>TRBV11-2|TRBJ2-7|NA|TRBD2
TGTGCCAGCAGCTCCTTTAGCGGGAGGAGCTCCTACGAGCAGTACTTC
CASSSFSGRSSYEQYF
>TRBV4-2|TRBJ1-6|NA|TRBD1
TGTGCCAGCAGCCAAGTTTCAGGACAGGGGTACTCACCCCTCCACTTT
CASSQVSGQGYSPLHF
>TRBV28|TRBJ2-7|once|NA
TGTGCCAGCAGCCCCACCGAGACATGGCGCTCCTACGAGCAGTACTTC
CASSPTETWRSYEQYF
>TRBV14|TRBJ2-5|NA|TRBD2
TGTGCCAGCAGCCAAGATGGGGTGCTAGCGGGGGCCACGGAGACCCAGTACTTC
CASSQDGVLAGATETQYF
>TRBV9|TRBJ2-5|NA|TRBD2
TGTGCCAGCAGCGTGGGACTAGCTAAGGGCCAAGAGACCCAGTACTTC
CASSVGLAKGQETQYF
>TRBV25-1|TRBJ2-7|NA|TRBD1
TGTGCCAGCAGTGAATTGGGACAGGCCTACGAGCAGTACTTC
CASSELGQAYEQYF
>TRBV7-2|TRBJ2-7|NA|TRBD2
TGTGCCAGCAGCTTAGAGCCGGGACTAGCGAGAACACAAAGGAACGAGCAGTACTTC
CASSLEPGLARTQRNEQYF
>TRBV10-2|TRBJ2-1|NA|NA
TGCGCCAGCAGTGGACAGGTGGGCATAGGGCAGTTCTTC
CASSGQVGIGQFF
>TRBV4-3|TRBJ1-1|NA|NA
TGCGCCAGCAGCCAAGATGGCGGAAAAGCTTTCTTT
CASSQDGGKAFF
>TRBV19|TRBJ1-5|NA|TRBD1
TGTGCCAGTACCTTAACCGGGACAGGGGTAGGTCAGCCCCAGCATTTT
CASTLTGTGVGQPQHF
>TRBV7-2|TRBJ2-1|NA|NA
TGTGCCAGCAGCGAGACAGTCATTCAGTTCTTC
CASSETVIQFF
>TRBV9|TRBJ1-1|few|NA
TGTGCCAGCAGCCGGTCGACAAACTTGAACACTGAAGCTTTCTTT
CASSRSTNLNTEAFF
>TRBV28|TRBJ1-4|NA|NA
TGTGCCAGCATAAAAGACAGAAATAATGAAAAACTGTTTTTT
CASIKDRNNEKLFF